This T cell receptor (beta chain) was documented in a study of T cells in Graves' hyperthyroidism and ophthalmopathy (dated by TCRdb to between 2018 and 2021). Describing the broader study: Peripheral blood was collected at initial diagnosis, before any treatment. Once sampling was done, hyperthyroidism patients were given methimazole at a starting dose of 30 mg daily, whereas ophthalmopathy patients were given high-dose intravenous methylprednisolone. The approximately 95 discovery patients were divided at random into training and test sets in a 7:3 ratio. To identify distinguishing TCR V-J signatures, a discovery cohort of about 100 patients was used, comprising 43 with Graves' ophthalmopathy and approximately 58 with stable Graves' hyperthyroidism. The study also compared thyroid tissue and blood T-cell repertoires from 6 or 7 Graves' hyperthyroidism patients. Prospective prediction of ophthalmopathy was tested in an independent validation cohort of fewer than 20 hyperthyroidism patients and around 16 patients who later progressed to ophthalmopathy. The paper reports TCR Vbeta CDR3 sequencing of fewer than 150 peripheral blood samples: some 41 ophthalmopathy, roughly 80 hyperthyroidism and around 17 progressor patients.

Sequences LNHDA (CDR1) and SQIVND (CDR2) are obtained from the germline V gene (reference sequence). Trimming takes 3 bases off V and 2 bases off J; junction bases not matched to a gene: 3. The CDR3 spans 14 residues, from the cysteine through the phenylalanine. This entry keeps only the CDR3 DNA: 42 bases, framed from base 1. Regarding this clonotype: Its antigen specificity is not known. No qualities accompany the bases; no much larger clone lies one base away.

TCR beta CDR3 regions were amplified from RNA transcripts. The first round of RT-PCR for the TCR CDR3 was performed with the HTBI primer set and the Qiagen OneStep RT-PCR kit. Libraries were constructed in a second round of multiplex PCR, after which size selection and purification were carried out. Sequencing of the libraries was done on an Illumina HiSeq2000 using paired-end 100 bp reads. As for how the authors treated the data: SOAPnuke was used to process the raw data, removing reads that contained adapters or uncalled bases, had a mean Phred below 15, or lacked an exact match to the constant primer or identifier. High-quality paired reads were merged with COPE v1.2.5, and unique nucleotide sequences were defined as clonotypes. Clonotypes were aligned to IMGT TRBV, TRBD and TRBJ reference segments using MiTCR v1.1. Only V-J combinations with frequency above 0.0001, covering roughly 99% of repertoires, were analysed. A TCS score was defined as the ratio between F50 (clonal expansion) and ExV (chaos), using BLOSUM62-based TCRdist between CDR3 peptides within each V-J. Welch's t-statistics and random forest reduced some 510 V-J features to 13, which were used in a naive Bayes classifier (R e1071). Using fastp trimming at Q25 and MiXCR clonotype assembly, TCRdb reanalyzed the public sequencing data and kept in-frame beta chains. Duplicate CDR3 protein sequences are folded into a single record with the most common DNA and genes. The authors' filters were not applied to this entry. In all, the sample holds around 400,000 distinct CDR3 sequences, and approximately 25% of those were seen once. The ten biggest clones cover 73% of the sample.

Stable Graves' hyperthyroidism was defined as no progression to ophthalmopathy during 18 months of follow-up. Hyperthyroidism patients were newly diagnosed, with disease duration under 2 months, and aged 18 to 65 years. Exclusion was applied to patients with uncontrolled infections, other autoimmune diseases, pregnancy or lactation. Diagnoses were established on the basis of clinical symptoms, serum thyroxine and TRAb, thyroid ultrasound, and orbital computed tomography. Ficoll-Paque density gradient centrifugation was used to isolate PBMCs from 8 to 10 ml of fresh peripheral blood. Total RNA was extracted using Trizol reagent, and RNA quality was assessed on an Agilent 2100 Bioanalyzer. Points the paper makes about the study in general: In validation, the model predicted progression to ophthalmopathy a median of around six months before onset, with about 67% sensitivity and roughly 72% specificity. Most expanded thyroid clonotypes (frequency above 0.001) were also found in blood, which suggests that blood repertoires may mirror thyroid immune responses. A model built on a 13 V-J signature distinguished ophthalmopathy from stable hyperthyroidism, reaching around 88% sensitivity and 81% to 83% specificity in cross-validation and 80%/75% in testing. No statistical method was used to fix the sample size in advance, and group allocation was not hidden from the investigators.

The clonotype originates from a man aged 50-60 years with Graves' hyperthyroidism. The rearrangement combines TRBV19 with TRBJ1-2, and 7 junction bases match TRBD1. Sequencing input: blood. The CDR3 in this case is CASSMSGGNYGYTF. The nucleotide sequence reads as follows: TGTGCCAGTAGTATGTCAGGGGGGAACTATGGCTACACCTTC.